This TCR beta chain was identified in a study of T cells in tumors after PD-1 blockade. Overall study: During anti-PD-1 treatment, some patients continued daily vismodegib 150 mg.

TCRdb's table, derived via immunoSEQ multiplex PCR, lists solely in-frame clones and lacks some. Altogether 60,000 or so clones are present, around 80% being singletons, with the ten largest covering under 15%. This material consisted of PBMCs, taken before anti-PD-1 treatment. The source is a human donor with basal cell carcinoma.

In DNA, the CDR3 is TGCAGCGTTTCCGGGACAGGGGACAATAGGGCTAATGAAAAACTGTTTTTT. Translating it yields CSVSGTGDNRANEKLFF. The chain has TRBV29-1 and TRBJ1-4; TRBD1 aligns across 10 bases. V lost 5 bases to trimming and J lost 3 bases; unmatched junction nucleotides: 12. Looked up from germline, CDR1 is SQVTM and CDR2 is ANQGSEA. CDR3 size: 17 residues.